This T cell receptor (beta chain) was profiled in a study of cytomegalovirus exposure and HLA in healthy donors. Overall study findings and caveats: Excluded were some V segments that proved indistinguishable, including TRBV6-2 and TRBV6-3. Prediction of most subjects' HLA-A and HLA-B alleles by TCR beta sequences was reportedly accurate.

The PCR used 60 Vbeta and 13 Jbeta primers. The repertoire was sequenced with immunoSEQ multiplex PCR; TCRdb's copy has only in-frame clones and lacks some. The sample has some 98,000 clones, about 81% seen once; the top ten hold approximately 11%. Trimming left V 6 bases short and J 1 base short, with 6 bases between. This CDR3 has 13 amino acids. Germline CDR1 is MDHEN and CDR2 is SYDVKM. On this clone itself: Antigen unknown.

Sequencing used PBMCs. This sequence originates from a man aged 18 to 29 in good health and CMV-seropositive. This sequence joins TRBV28 and TRBJ1-4; D is unresolved. This CDR3 is CASRRVTNEKLFF. The DNA of the CDR3 is TGTGCCAGCAGGCGGGTAACTAATGAAAAACTGTTTTTT.